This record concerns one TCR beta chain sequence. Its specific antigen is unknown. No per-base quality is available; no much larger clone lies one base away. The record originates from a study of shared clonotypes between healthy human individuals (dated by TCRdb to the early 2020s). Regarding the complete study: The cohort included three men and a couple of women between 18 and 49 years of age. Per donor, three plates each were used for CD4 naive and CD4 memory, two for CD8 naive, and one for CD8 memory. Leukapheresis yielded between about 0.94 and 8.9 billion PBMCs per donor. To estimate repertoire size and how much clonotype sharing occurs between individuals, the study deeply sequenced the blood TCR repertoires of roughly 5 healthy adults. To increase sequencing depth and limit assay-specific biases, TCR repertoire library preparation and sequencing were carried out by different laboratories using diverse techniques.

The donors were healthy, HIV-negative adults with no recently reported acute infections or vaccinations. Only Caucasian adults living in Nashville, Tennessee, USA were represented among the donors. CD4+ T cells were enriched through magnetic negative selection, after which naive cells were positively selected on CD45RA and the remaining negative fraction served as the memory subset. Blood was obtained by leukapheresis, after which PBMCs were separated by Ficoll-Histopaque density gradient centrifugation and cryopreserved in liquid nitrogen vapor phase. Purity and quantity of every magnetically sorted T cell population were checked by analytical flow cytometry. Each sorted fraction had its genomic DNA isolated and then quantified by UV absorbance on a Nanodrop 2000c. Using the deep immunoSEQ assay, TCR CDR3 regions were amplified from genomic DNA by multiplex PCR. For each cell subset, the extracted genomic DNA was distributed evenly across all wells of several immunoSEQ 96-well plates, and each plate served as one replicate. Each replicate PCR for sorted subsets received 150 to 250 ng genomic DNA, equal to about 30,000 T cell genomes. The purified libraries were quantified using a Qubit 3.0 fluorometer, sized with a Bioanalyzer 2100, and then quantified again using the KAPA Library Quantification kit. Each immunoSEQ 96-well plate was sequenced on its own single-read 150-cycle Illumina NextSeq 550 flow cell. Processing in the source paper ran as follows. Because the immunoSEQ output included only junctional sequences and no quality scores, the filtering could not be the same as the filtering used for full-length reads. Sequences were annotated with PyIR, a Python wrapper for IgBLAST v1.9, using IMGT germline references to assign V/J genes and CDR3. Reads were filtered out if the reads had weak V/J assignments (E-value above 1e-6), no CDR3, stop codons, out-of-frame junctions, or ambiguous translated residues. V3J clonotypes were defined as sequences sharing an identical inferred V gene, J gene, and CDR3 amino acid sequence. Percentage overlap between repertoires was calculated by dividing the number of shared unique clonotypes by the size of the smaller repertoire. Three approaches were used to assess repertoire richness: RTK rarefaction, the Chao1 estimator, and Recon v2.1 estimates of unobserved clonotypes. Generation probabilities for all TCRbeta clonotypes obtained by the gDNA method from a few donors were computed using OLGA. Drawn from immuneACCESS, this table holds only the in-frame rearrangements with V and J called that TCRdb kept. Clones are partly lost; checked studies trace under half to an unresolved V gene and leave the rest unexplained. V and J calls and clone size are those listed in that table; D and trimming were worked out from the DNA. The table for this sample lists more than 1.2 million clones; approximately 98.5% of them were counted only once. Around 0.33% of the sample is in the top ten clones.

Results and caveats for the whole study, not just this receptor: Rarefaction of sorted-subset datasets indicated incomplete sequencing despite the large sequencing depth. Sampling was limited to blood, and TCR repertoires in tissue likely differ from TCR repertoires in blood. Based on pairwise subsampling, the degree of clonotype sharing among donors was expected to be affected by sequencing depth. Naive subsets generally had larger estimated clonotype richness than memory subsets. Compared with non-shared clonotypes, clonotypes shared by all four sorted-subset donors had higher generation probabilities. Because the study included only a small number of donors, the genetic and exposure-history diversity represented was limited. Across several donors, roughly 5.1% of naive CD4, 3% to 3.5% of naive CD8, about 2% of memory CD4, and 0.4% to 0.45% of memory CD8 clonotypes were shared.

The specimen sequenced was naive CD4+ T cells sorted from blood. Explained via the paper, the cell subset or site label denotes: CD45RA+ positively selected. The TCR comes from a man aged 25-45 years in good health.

The DNA reads as follows: TGTGCCAGCAGCAAAAGGGGCCACGGTGCCGGGGAGCTGTTTTTT. It codes for CASSKRGHGAGELFF. Recombination joined TRBV21-1 with TRBJ2-2; the D call in the table, TRBD1, was not verified against the DNA. TRBV21-1 is a known pseudogene. Counted from cysteine to phenylalanine, this CDR3 has 15 amino acids. Only the CDR3 DNA is retained, 45 bases long and in frame from the first base.